This TCR beta chain was recovered during a study of ipilimumab plus nivolumab after autologous stem cell transplantation. About the study: Median doses per patient: four to six ipilimumab, under ten nivolumab.

The repertoire was sequenced with immunoSEQ multiplex PCR; TCRdb's copy has only in-frame clones and lacks some. The data show tens of thousands of clones, around 84% seen once. Dosing: nivolumab 3 mg/kg IV, weeks 1, 4, 7, 10, then every two weeks to week 26. Germline V lookup: CDR1 MNHEY, CDR2 SVGAGI. This CDR3 region has 16 residues. The V segment lost 4 bases and the J segment 5 bases; nucleotides outside the gene matches: 12. This specimen consisted of PBMCs, obtained in a trial of ipilimumab plus nivolumab as post-transplant consolidation. This rearrangement joins TRBV6-5 to TRBJ2-3; 7 nucleotides line up with TRBD2. The origin of this receptor is a male donor with diffuse large B-cell lymphoma. This chain's CDR3 is CASSLGGERYRDTQYF. CDR3 nucleotides: TGTGCCAGCAGTTTGGGAGGGGAGAGGTACAGAGATACGCAGTATTTT.